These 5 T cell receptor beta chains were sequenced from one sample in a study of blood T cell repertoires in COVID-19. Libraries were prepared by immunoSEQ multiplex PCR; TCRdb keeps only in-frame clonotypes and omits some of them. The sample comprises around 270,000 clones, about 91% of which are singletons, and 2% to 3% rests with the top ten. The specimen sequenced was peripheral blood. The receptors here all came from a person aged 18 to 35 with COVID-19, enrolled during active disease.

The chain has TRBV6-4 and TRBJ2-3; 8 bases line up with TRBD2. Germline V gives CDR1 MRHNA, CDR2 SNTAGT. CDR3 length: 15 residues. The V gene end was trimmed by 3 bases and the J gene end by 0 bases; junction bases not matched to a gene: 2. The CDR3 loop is CASSESSGSTDTQYF. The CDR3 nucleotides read TGTGCCAGCAGTGAATCTAGCGGGAGCACAGATACGCAGTATTTT.

The CDR3 DNA is TGTGCCAGCAGCTTATCGCAGGGTCAGCCCCAGCATTTT. The encoded protein is CASSLSQGQPQHF. V and J are TRBV7-2 and TRBJ1-5, with D perhaps matching TRBD1 (5 bases). V was clipped by 2 bases and J by 6 bases, with 8 bases between them. CDR1 SGHTA and CDR2 FQGNSA come from the germline V gene. CDR3 length: 13 amino acids.

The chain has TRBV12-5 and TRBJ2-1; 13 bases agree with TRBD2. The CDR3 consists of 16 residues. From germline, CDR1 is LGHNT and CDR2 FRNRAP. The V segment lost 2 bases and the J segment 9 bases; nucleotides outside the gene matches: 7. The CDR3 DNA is TGTGCTAGTGGTTTGCCGACTAGCGGGAGGTTGACTGAGCAGTTCTTC. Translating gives CASGLPTSGRLTEQFF.

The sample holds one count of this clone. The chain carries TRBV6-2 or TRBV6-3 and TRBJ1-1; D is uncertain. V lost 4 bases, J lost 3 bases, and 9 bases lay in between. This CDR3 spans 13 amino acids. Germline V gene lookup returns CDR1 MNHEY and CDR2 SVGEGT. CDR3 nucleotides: TGTGCCAGCAGTTTTTACAGTTACACTGAAGCTTTCTTT. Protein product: CASSFYSYTEAFF.

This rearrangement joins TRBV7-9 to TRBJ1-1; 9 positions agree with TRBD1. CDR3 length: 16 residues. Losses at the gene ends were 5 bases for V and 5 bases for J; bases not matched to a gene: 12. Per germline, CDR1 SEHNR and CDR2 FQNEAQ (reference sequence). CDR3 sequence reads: CASSRPGTGSGTEAFF. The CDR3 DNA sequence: TGTGCCAGCAGCCGTCCCGGGACAGGGTCCGGGACTGAAGCTTTCTTT.